This T cell receptor beta chain came from a study of T cells after yellow fever vaccination. J gave up 4 bases and V 11 bases, and 17 bases lay outside the gene matches. Germline V gene data show CDR1 as LGHDT and CDR2 as YNNKEL (reference sequence). The CDR3 contains 17 residues. The study made its TCR cDNA through 5'RACE template switching. That step introduced a universal primer site along with UMIs. Each CDR3 protein gets one entry after TCRdb re-called the 5' RACE reads with MiXCR. The sample yields about 50,000 distinct CDR3 sequences, about 7.9% seen once. V is TRBV3-1 and J is TRBJ2-5; TRBD2 matches at 12 bases. This material consisted of CD8+ T cells sorted from PBMCs, taken more than 13 days after the first yellow fever vaccination. The source is a man between 18 and 35 years old who received the YFV17D yellow fever vaccine. CDR3 sequence: CAFSSAPSGGDGETQYF. The CDR3 coding sequence is TGTGCCTTCAGTTCCGCCCCTAGCGGGGGGGATGGAGAGACCCAGTACTTC.